This is a list of T cell receptor beta chains from one sample in a study of blood T cell repertoires in COVID-19. Profiled with immunoSEQ multiplex PCR; TCRdb holds only in-frame clones, not every one. The sample shows roughly 170,000 clones, over 70% of them seen only once. Sequences were obtained from PBMCs or T cells enriched from blood (not recorded which). These receptors were obtained from a woman between 45 and 60 years old in a cohort exposed to, infected with or recovered from COVID-19 (not recorded which). Each CDR3 is given with its conserved first and last residue. Each record gives: V gene, clone size, J gene, CDR3 length, D gene, CDR3 protein, CDR3 DNA. The D gene is left open where the match is weak. Only part of the rows carry a size: once, few, many, or a class if the clone is expanded.

V: TRBV28
size: .
J: TRBJ1-1
length: 14
D: .
CDR3: CASRIWGRTTEAFF
DNA: TGTGCCAGCAGAATTTGGGGGAGGACCACTGAAGCTTTCTTT

V: TRBV7-6
size: .
J: TRBJ2-7
length: 13
D: TRBD1
CDR3: CASSSGGGYEQYF
DNA: TGTGCCAGCAGCTCAGGGGGCGGATACGAGCAGTACTTC

V: TRBV30
size: .
J: TRBJ1-5
length: 12
D: .
CDR3: CAWGRIAQPQHF
DNA: TGTGCCTGGGGGAGGATAGCTCAGCCCCAGCATTTT

V: TRBV18
size: .
J: TRBJ1-2
length: 15
D: .
CDR3: CASSPPEGSDYGYTF
DNA: TGTGCCAGCTCACCACCGGAGGGGTCGGACTATGGCTACACCTTC

V: TRBV11-2
size: .
J: TRBJ1-2
length: 14
D: .
CDR3: CASSLFGQDYGYTF
DNA: TGTGCCAGCAGCTTATTTGGCCAGGACTATGGCTACACCTTC

V: TRBV14
size: .
J: TRBJ2-3
length: 20
D: .
CDR3: CASSQEGFFLGQSSTDTQYF
DNA: TGTGCCAGCAGCCAAGAGGGGTTCTTTCTAGGACAGTCAAGCACAGATACGCAGTATTTT

V: TRBV15
size: .
J: TRBJ2-3
length: 16
D: TRBD2
CDR3: CATSRGSGGQVDTQYF
DNA: TGTGCCACCAGCAGAGGTAGCGGGGGGCAGGTAGATACGCAGTATTTT

V: TRBV5-4
size: .
J: TRBJ2-7
length: 15
D: TRBD1
CDR3: CASRFTGGALNEQYF
DNA: TGTGCCAGCAGGTTTACAGGGGGCGCGCTCAACGAGCAGTACTTC

V: TRBV2
size: .
J: TRBJ1-6
length: 15
D: .
CDR3: CASMKDATLSSPLHF
DNA: TGTGCCAGCATGAAGGATGCGACACTTAGTTCACCCCTCCACTTT

V: TRBV9
size: .
J: TRBJ1-5
length: 14
D: .
CDR3: CASSSGVLNQPQHF
DNA: TGTGCCAGCAGCTCGGGGGTCCTAAATCAGCCCCAGCATTTT

V: TRBV28
size: .
J: TRBJ2-3
length: 13
D: .
CDR3: CASYDGNTDTQYF
DNA: TGTGCCAGTTATGACGGGAACACAGATACGCAGTATTTT

V: TRBV5-1
size: .
J: TRBJ1-2
length: 17
D: .
CDR3: CASSLAYNLRGNYGYTF
DNA: TGCGCCAGCAGCTTGGCGTACAATTTGCGAGGAAACTATGGCTACACCTTC

V: TRBV5-6
size: .
J: TRBJ2-7
length: 16
D: TRBD1
CDR3: CASSPDAGGKSYEQYF
DNA: TGTGCCAGCAGCCCCGACGCAGGGGGCAAGTCCTACGAGCAGTACTTC

V: TRBV11-2
size: .
J: TRBJ2-3
length: 17
D: TRBD2
CDR3: CASSPGWSGRGADTQYF
DNA: TGTGCCAGCAGCCCGGGCTGGAGCGGGAGAGGTGCAGATACGCAGTATTTT

V: TRBV7-9
size: few
J: TRBJ1-4
length: 18
D: .
CDR3: CASSLWTAGSSTNEKLFF
DNA: TGTGCCAGCAGCTTATGGACCGCGGGGAGCTCAACTAATGAAAAACTGTTTTTT

V: TRBV6-6
size: .
J: TRBJ1-5
length: 15
D: .
CDR3: CASSDGGRSNQPQHF
DNA: TGTGCCAGCAGCGACGGAGGGAGGAGCAATCAGCCCCAGCATTTT

V: TRBV11-2
size: .
J: TRBJ2-1
length: 16
D: TRBD2
CDR3: CASSPSPSGGDNEQFF
DNA: TGTGCCAGCAGCCCGAGTCCTAGCGGGGGTGACAATGAGCAGTTCTTC

V: TRBV5-1
size: .
J: TRBJ1-1
length: 14
D: .
CDR3: CASSADRSNTEAFF
DNA: TGCGCCAGCAGCGCTGACAGGTCGAACACTGAAGCTTTCTTT

V: TRBV5-1
size: .
J: TRBJ2-7
length: 14
D: TRBD1
CDR3: CASSKSTGWDEQYF
DNA: TGCGCCAGCAGCAAATCGACAGGGTGGGACGAGCAGTACTTC

V: TRBV19
size: .
J: TRBJ2-1
length: 14
D: TRBD2
CDR3: CASSIDRGGLEQFF
DNA: TGTGCCAGTAGTATAGACCGGGGGGGGCTTGAGCAGTTCTTC

V: TRBV30
size: .
J: TRBJ1-6
length: 12
D: .
CDR3: CAWSMSNSPLHF
DNA: TGTGCCTGGAGTATGAGTAATTCACCCCTCCACTTT

V: TRBV6-4
size: .
J: TRBJ1-1
length: 14
D: .
CDR3: CASSDSSRGTEAFF
DNA: TGTGCCAGCAGTGACTCGAGCCGGGGCACTGAAGCTTTCTTT

V: TRBV3-1/TRBV3-2
size: .
J: TRBJ1-5
length: 15
D: TRBD1
CDR3: CASSQDRGVHQPQHF
DNA: TGTGCCAGCAGCCAGGACAGGGGAGTACATCAGCCCCAGCATTTT

V: TRBV7-9
size: .
J: TRBJ2-1
length: 16
D: TRBD1
CDR3: CASSASGTGVSGEQFF
DNA: TGTGCCAGCAGCGCATCCGGGACAGGGGTGTCCGGTGAGCAGTTCTTC

V: TRBV4-1
size: .
J: TRBJ2-7
length: 15
D: .
CDR3: CASSQARQGSDEQYF
DNA: TGCGCCAGCAGCCAGGCCAGGCAGGGTTCGGACGAGCAGTACTTC

V: TRBV5-4
size: .
J: TRBJ2-2
length: 12
D: .
CDR3: CASSFGFGELFF
DNA: TGTGCCAGCAGCTTTGGCTTCGGGGAGCTGTTTTTT

V: TRBV5-6
size: .
J: TRBJ1-2
length: 15
D: .
CDR3: CASSSPLQGDYGYTF
DNA: TGTGCCAGCAGCTCGCCCCTCCAAGGGGACTATGGCTACACCTTC

V: TRBV11-2
size: .
J: TRBJ2-7
length: 16
D: .
CDR3: CASSPAITGTSYEQYF
DNA: TGTGCCAGCAGCCCAGCGATTACCGGGACAAGCTACGAGCAGTACTTC

V: TRBV5-1
size: .
J: TRBJ2-7
length: 16
D: TRBD1
CDR3: CASSLVRGQGIDEQYF
DNA: TGCGCCAGCAGCTTGGTTAGGGGACAGGGTATCGACGAGCAGTACTTC

V: TRBV24-1
size: .
J: TRBJ2-5
length: 16
D: TRBD1
CDR3: CATSDLQQGGQETQYF
DNA: TGTGCCACCAGTGATTTGCAACAGGGGGGCCAAGAGACCCAGTACTTC

V: TRBV18
size: .
J: TRBJ2-7
length: 13
D: TRBD1
CDR3: CASSPGQEYEQYF
DNA: TGTGCCAGCTCACCGGGACAGGAATACGAGCAGTACTTC

V: TRBV28
size: .
J: TRBJ1-1
length: 14
D: .
CDR3: CASTLLDGSTEAFF
DNA: TGTGCCAGCACCCTCCTTGACGGGAGCACTGAAGCTTTCTTT

V: TRBV30
size: few
J: TRBJ2-3
length: 17
D: .
CDR3: CACTRCGQRGITDTQYF
DNA: TGTGCCTGCACTCGATGCGGACAGAGGGGGATCACAGATACGCAGTATTTT

V: TRBV9
size: .
J: TRBJ2-3
length: 16
D: .
CDR3: CASSPRLYTSTDTQYF
DNA: TGTGCCAGCAGCCCCCGACTGTATACTAGCACAGATACGCAGTATTTT

V: TRBV10-3
size: .
J: TRBJ2-1
length: 15
D: TRBD2
CDR3: CAIRSSGGQDNEQFF
DNA: TGTGCCATCAGGTCTAGCGGGGGACAAGACAATGAGCAGTTCTTC

V: TRBV19
size: .
J: TRBJ2-3
length: 16
D: TRBD2
CDR3: CASSIFGGGSTDTQYF
DNA: TGTGCCAGTAGTATATTTGGCGGGGGTAGCACAGATACGCAGTATTTT

V: TRBV28
size: .
J: TRBJ1-4
length: 13
D: .
CDR3: CASGWGTNEKLFF
DNA: TGTGCCAGCGGATGGGGCACTAATGAAAAACTGTTTTTT

V: TRBV2
size: few
J: TRBJ2-5
length: 14
D: TRBD1
CDR3: CASWRGDRGETQYF
DNA: TGTGCCAGCTGGAGGGGGGACAGGGGGGAGACCCAGTACTTC

V: TRBV9
size: .
J: TRBJ1-6
length: 15
D: .
CDR3: CASSVTARGDSPLHF
DNA: TGTGCCAGCAGCGTAACGGCCCGGGGGGATTCACCCCTCCACTTT

V: TRBV5-5
size: many
J: TRBJ1-3
length: 16
D: .
CDR3: CASSYPQRPSEDTIYF
DNA: TGTGCCAGCAGCTATCCCCAACGACCATCCGAGGACACCATATATTTT

V: TRBV7-2
size: medium-sized
J: TRBJ1-6
length: 15
D: .
CDR3: CASSLALGEGSPLHF
DNA: TGTGCCAGCAGCTTAGCGTTAGGGGAAGGTTCACCCCTCCACTTT

V: TRBV10-1
size: .
J: TRBJ2-1
length: 16
D: TRBD1
CDR3: CASSEHGTGKGHEQFF
DNA: TGCGCCAGCAGCGAACACGGGACAGGGAAAGGTCATGAGCAGTTCTTC

V: TRBV6-2/TRBV6-3
size: .
J: TRBJ2-7
length: 12
D: .
CDR3: CASSFRAYEQYF
DNA: TGTGCCAGCAGTTTCAGGGCCTACGAGCAGTACTTC

V: TRBV18
size: .
J: TRBJ2-7
length: 15
D: TRBD1
CDR3: CASSPPPYRGNEQYF
DNA: TGTGCCAGCTCACCACCCCCATACAGGGGAAACGAGCAGTACTTC

V: TRBV28
size: .
J: TRBJ1-5
length: 15
D: .
CDR3: CASSLGIGGSQPQHF
DNA: TGTGCCAGCAGTCTCGGGATCGGAGGTTCTCAGCCCCAGCATTTT

V: TRBV5-1
size: .
J: TRBJ1-3
length: 16
D: .
CDR3: CASSLGLIGSGNTIYF
DNA: TGCGCCAGCAGCTTGGGACTGATAGGCTCTGGAAACACCATATATTTT

V: TRBV2
size: .
J: TRBJ2-7
length: 12
D: .
CDR3: CASTTDSYEQYF
DNA: TGTGCCAGCACCACTGACAGCTACGAGCAGTACTTC

V: TRBV6-1
size: once
J: TRBJ2-1
length: 13
D: .
CDR3: CASSERGLNEQFF
DNA: TGTGCCAGCAGTGAAAGGGGCTTGAATGAGCAGTTCTTC

V: TRBV12-3/TRBV12-4
size: .
J: TRBJ2-7
length: 11
D: .
CDR3: CASSLRDEQYF
DNA: TGTGCCAGCAGTTTACGGGACGAGCAGTACTTC

V: TRBV28
size: .
J: TRBJ1-5
length: 15
D: TRBD1
CDR3: CASKMTGGNNQPQHF
DNA: TGTGCCAGCAAGATGACAGGGGGGAACAATCAGCCCCAGCATTTT

V: TRBV7-9
size: .
J: TRBJ2-2
length: 15
D: TRBD1
CDR3: CASSLARTGNGELFF
DNA: TGTGCCAGCAGCTTAGCGAGGACAGGGAACGGGGAGCTGTTTTTT